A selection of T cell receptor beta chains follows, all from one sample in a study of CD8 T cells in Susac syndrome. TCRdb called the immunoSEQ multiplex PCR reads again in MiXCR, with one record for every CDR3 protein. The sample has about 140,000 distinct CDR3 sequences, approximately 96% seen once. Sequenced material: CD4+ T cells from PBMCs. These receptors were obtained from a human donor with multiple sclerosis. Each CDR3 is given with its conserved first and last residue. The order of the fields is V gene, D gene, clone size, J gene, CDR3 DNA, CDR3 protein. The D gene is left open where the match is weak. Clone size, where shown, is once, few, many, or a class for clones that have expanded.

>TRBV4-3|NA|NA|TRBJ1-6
TGCGCCAGCACCTCCTTAGGGGGGCTCGGTTCACCCCTCCACTTT
CASTSLGGLGSPLHF
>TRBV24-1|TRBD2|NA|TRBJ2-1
TGTGCCACCAGGCCGGGACTAGCGGGGAGTGAGCAGTTCTTC
CATRPGLAGSEQFF
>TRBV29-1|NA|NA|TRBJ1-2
TGCAGCGCCCACGAGGGGAGTGCAGCCGTGGCCTACACCTTC
CSAHEGSAAVAYTF
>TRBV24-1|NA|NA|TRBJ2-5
TGTGCCACCAGTGATTTGCAGTTTGGAGGGAGAGAGACCCAGTACTTC
CATSDLQFGGRETQYF
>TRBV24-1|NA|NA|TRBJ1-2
TGTGCCACCAGTGACCCTCGCGGGATGGATGGCTACACCTTC
CATSDPRGMDGYTF
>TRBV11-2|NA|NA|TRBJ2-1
TGTGCCAGCAGCTCCCCCCGGGGAAGCTCCTACAATGAGCAGTTCTTC
CASSSPRGSSYNEQFF
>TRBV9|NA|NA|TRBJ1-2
TGTGCCAGCAGCGTCTTGGGAGGGCCTCTGAACTATGGCTACACCTTC
CASSVLGGPLNYGYTF
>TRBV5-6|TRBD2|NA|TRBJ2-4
TGTGCCAGCAGCTTGAGCGGGGGTTTAAACATTCAGTACTTC
CASSLSGGLNIQYF
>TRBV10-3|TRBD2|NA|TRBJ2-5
TGTGCCATCAGTGAAACTAGCGCCCTACAAGAGACCCAGTACTTC
CAISETSALQETQYF
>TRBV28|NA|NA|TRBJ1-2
TGTGCCAGCAGCACCGTGTCGGGAGGCGGTGGCTATGGCTACACCTTC
CASSTVSGGGGYGYTF
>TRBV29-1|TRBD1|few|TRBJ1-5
TGCAGCGTGGGACAGGGGGTCAATCAGCCCCAGCATTTT
CSVGQGVNQPQHF
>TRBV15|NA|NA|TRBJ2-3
TGTGCCACCAGCAGAAGTTCAGGAACAGATACGCAGTATTTT
CATSRSSGTDTQYF
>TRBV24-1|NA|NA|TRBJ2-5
TGTGCCACCAGTGATTTGGGCGCAGGAAGCCAAGAGACCCAGTACTTC
CATSDLGAGSQETQYF
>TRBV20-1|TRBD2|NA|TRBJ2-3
TGCAGTGCTAGAGATCGGGAGCGGGATCCGCAGTATTTT
CSARDRERDPQYF
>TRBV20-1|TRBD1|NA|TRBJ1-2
TGCAGTGCTAGTTTGGGACAGTCAAACTATGGCTACACCTTC
CSASLGQSNYGYTF
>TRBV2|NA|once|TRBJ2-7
TGTGCCAGCAGTGCCCAGGGGGTGTTAGCGGGCGAGCAGTACTTC
CASSAQGVLAGEQYF
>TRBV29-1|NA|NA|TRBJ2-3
TGCAGCGTTGCAGTTGGCTCAGATACGCAGTATTTT
CSVAVGSDTQYF
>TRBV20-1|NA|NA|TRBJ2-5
TGCAGTGCTAGAGATTCGAGTCGAGAGACCCAGTACTTC
CSARDSSRETQYF
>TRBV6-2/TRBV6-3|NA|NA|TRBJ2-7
TGTGCCAGCAGTCCCGGGCCTCTTTTCTACGAGCAGTACTTC
CASSPGPLFYEQYF
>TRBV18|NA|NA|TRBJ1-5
TGTGCCAGCTCACCATTCGGCAGGGTAAGCAATCAGCCCCAGCATTTT
CASSPFGRVSNQPQHF
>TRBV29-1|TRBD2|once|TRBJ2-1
TGCAGCGTTGCTCTAGCGGGAGTAGATGAGCAGTTCTTC
CSVALAGVDEQFF
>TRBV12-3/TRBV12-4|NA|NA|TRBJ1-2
TGTGCCAGCAGGAAATACACACTGGGGAATCGCGCTGCTAACTATGGCTACACCTTC
CASRKYTLGNRAANYGYTF
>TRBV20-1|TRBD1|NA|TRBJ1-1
TGCAGTGCTACGTTAACAGGGGGCGGAGCTTTCTTT
CSATLTGGGAFF
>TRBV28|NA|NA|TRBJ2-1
TGTGCCAGCAGTCCCAGGGCCCGGGGGCGAGGGCAGTTCTTC
CASSPRARGRGQFF
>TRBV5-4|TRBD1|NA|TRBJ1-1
TGTGCCAGCAGCGGGCGGGACAGAAACACTGAAGCTTTCTTT
CASSGRDRNTEAFF
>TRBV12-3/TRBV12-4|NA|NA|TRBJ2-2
TGTGCCAGCAGCACCGACGACACCGGGGAGCTGTTTTTT
CASSTDDTGELFF
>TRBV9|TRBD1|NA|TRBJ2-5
TGTGCCAGCAGCGTCTCAGGGACAGGGGGCGATCAGGAGACCCAGTACTTC
CASSVSGTGGDQETQYF
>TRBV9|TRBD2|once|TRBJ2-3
TGTGCCAGCAGCCCGGGGGGATTAAATACGCAGTATTTT
CASSPGGLNTQYF
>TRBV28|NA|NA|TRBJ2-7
TGTGCCAGCAGTCCAGGACGGTCCTACGAGCAGTACTTC
CASSPGRSYEQYF
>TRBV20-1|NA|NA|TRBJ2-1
TGCAGTGCTAGAGCCATGGGGGACAACTCCTACAATGAGCAGTTCTTC
CSARAMGDNSYNEQFF
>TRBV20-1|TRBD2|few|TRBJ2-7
TGCAGTGCTAGCCGTGTGACTAGCGGGGGATACTACGAGCAGTACTTC
CSASRVTSGGYYEQYF
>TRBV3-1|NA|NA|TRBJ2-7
TGTGCCAGCAGCCAACGCAGGGGGGGCGAGCAGTACTTC
CASSQRRGGEQYF
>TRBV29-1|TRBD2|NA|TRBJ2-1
TGCAGCGTAATCGGGGGGAGCTCCTACAATGAGCAGTTCTTC
CSVIGGSSYNEQFF
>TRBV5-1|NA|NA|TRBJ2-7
TGCGCCAGCACCCTCCACGAGCAGTACTTC
CASTLHEQYF
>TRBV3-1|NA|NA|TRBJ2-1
TGTGCCAGCAAAGGGGATGAGCAGTTCTTC
CASKGDEQFF
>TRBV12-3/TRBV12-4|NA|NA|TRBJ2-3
TGTGCCAGCAGTTTCGCCGACGGCGGTACGCAGTATTTT
CASSFADGGTQYF
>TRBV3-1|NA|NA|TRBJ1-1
TGTGCCAGCCGGATGGGGTCAGGGAGCACTGAAGCTTTCTTT
CASRMGSGSTEAFF
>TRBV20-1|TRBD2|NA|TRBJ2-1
TGCAGTGCTGGGCTCCTAGCGGGAGTCCAGGGTGAGCAGTTCTTC
CSAGLLAGVQGEQFF
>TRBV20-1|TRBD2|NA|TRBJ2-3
TGCAGTGCTTTAGCGGGGCCTAGCACAGATACGCAGTATTTT
CSALAGPSTDTQYF
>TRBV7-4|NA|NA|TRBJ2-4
TGTGCCAGCAGCAAAGGGGGAGGGGAGTATTGCAACATTCAGTACTTC
CASSKGGGEYCNIQYF
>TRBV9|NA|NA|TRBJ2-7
TGTGCCAGCAGCCCGCGAGGGACATTCTCCTACGAGCAGTACTTC
CASSPRGTFSYEQYF
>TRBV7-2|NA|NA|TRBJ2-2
TGTGCCAGCAGCTTAGCTCCGGGGCCAAACACCGGGGAGCTGTTTTTT
CASSLAPGPNTGELFF
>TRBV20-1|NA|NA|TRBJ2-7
TGCAGTGCTAGAGCTGGTTACGAGCAGTACTTC
CSARAGYEQYF
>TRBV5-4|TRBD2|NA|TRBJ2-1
TGTGCCAGCAGCGGGACTAGCGGCAACAATGAGCAGTTCTTC
CASSGTSGNNEQFF
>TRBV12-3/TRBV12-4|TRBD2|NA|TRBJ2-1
TGTGCCAGCAGTCCTCCGGGACTAGGATACAATGAGCAGTTCTTC
CASSPPGLGYNEQFF